One sample yielded the 30 T cell receptor beta chains listed below, sequenced in a study of beta chain features in type 1 diabetes. cDNA synthesis used the whole RNA isolate, giving expressed TCRB sequences. The data were produced by immunoSEQ multiplex PCR, yet TCRdb's version contains in-frame clones alone and is incomplete. This sample carries 350,000 or so clones, less than 20% of them seen once, and the ten largest clones take approximately 0.046%. The sequenced material came from naive CD4+ T cells from blood. The source is a woman under 30 in good health.

This clone was detected only a few times. The J gene is TRBJ2-2, the V gene TRBV19; 7 bases map to TRBD2. This CDR3 comprises 14 residues. The germline V gene has CDR1 LNHDA and CDR2 SQIVND (reference sequence). V lost 6 bases to trimming and J lost 6 bases; unmatched junction nucleotides: 7. The CDR3 protein is CASRGGERAGELFF. In nucleotides, the CDR3 is TGTGCCAGTAGGGGGGGGGAGCGGGCCGGGGAGCTGTTTTTT.

The J gene is TRBJ1-2, the V gene TRBV6-5; 8 bases line up with TRBD1. With 4 bases clipped from V and 3 bases from J, the junction kept 4 bases outside the gene matches. The CDR3 runs to 14 residues. Germline V gene data show CDR1 as MNHEY and CDR2 as SVGAGI. The CDR3 is CASSSGQGYYGYTF. The CDR3, as DNA: TGTGCCAGCAGTTCCGGACAGGGCTACTATGGCTACACCTTC.

This clone was observed a handful of times. Other DNA sequences in this specimen translate into the identical CDR3. The V call is TRBV19, the J call TRBJ2-3; maybe TRBD1 (6 bases). This CDR3 has 13 residues. V was cut by 3 bases and J by 3 bases, with 7 bases left in between. CDR1 is LNHDA, CDR2 SQIVND, per germline (reference sequence). The CDR3 is CASSIQGTDTQYF. In DNA, the CDR3 is TGTGCCAGTAGTATCCAGGGGACAGATACGCAGTATTTT.

This clone has only a few counts. The V gene is TRBV5-1, the J gene TRBJ2-7, with 9 bases lining up with TRBD1. J lost 3 bases, V lost 4 bases, and 5 bases had no gene match. There are 14 residues in the CDR3. The germline gives CDR1 SGHRS, CDR2 YFSETQ. The CDR3 DNA is TGCGCCAGCAGCCCAGGACAGGGGAACTACGAGCAGTACTTC. It is translated as CASSPGQGNYEQYF. Combining the CDR3 with reference TRBV5-1 and TRBJ2-7 gives the whole variable domain KAGVTQTPRYLIKTRGQQVTLSCSPISGHRSVSWYQQTPGQGLQFLFEYFSETQRNKGNFPGRFSGRQFSNSRSEMNVSTLELGDSALYLCASSPGQGNYEQYFGPGTRLTVT.

The chain recombines TRBV5-4 with TRBJ2-1; 7 nucleotides agree with TRBD1. This CDR3 spans 14 amino acids. Trimming at V came to 4 bases and at J to 4 bases, leaving 5 bases not matched to a gene. Germline V gives CDR1 SGHNT, CDR2 YYREEE (reference sequence). CDR3 in DNA: TGTGCCAGCAGCCTGGGACAGATATACAATGAGCAGTTCTTC. It yields the protein CASSLGQIYNEQFF.

In this sample, this clone turned up a few times. V gene TRBV5-1 combines with J gene TRBJ2-5, with D possibly matching TRBD1 (5 bases). This CDR3 is 14 amino acids long. The V gene's germline CDR1 is SGHRS and CDR2 YFSETQ. V lost 4 bases and J 2 bases, leaving 12 bases between the germline ends. DNA for the CDR3: TGCGCCAGCAGCGACCCTAGGGGACAAGAGACCCAGTACTTC. Encoded protein: CASSDPRGQETQYF. The variable domain in full, with the rest retrieved from reference TRBV5-1 and TRBJ2-5, is KAGVTQTPRYLIKTRGQQVTLSCSPISGHRSVSWYQQTPGQGLQFLFEYFSETQRNKGNFPGRFSGRQFSNSRSEMNVSTLELGDSALYLCASSDPRGQETQYFGPGTRLLVL.

The chain has TRBV12-2 and TRBJ2-7; the table names TRBD1, a call not compared with the DNA. TRBV12-2 has pseudogene status. The CDR3 is made up of 15 amino acids. CDR3 in amino acids: CASRPLTGRPYEQYF. The CDR3 bases are TGTGCAAGTCGCCCTTTGACAGGGAGACCCTACGAGCAGTACTTC.

The gene calls are TRBV9 and TRBJ2-5; 8 bases match TRBD2. Germline loops: CDR1 SGDLS, CDR2 YYNGEE. The CDR3 spans 16 residues. V lost 4 bases and J lost 2; bases outside the gene matches: 10. This CDR3 is CASSPGGSGTQETQYF. CDR3 DNA: TGTGCCAGCAGCCCCGGAGGTAGCGGGACTCAAGAGACCCAGTACTTC.

This clone was seen a few times. V usage is TRBV30 and J usage is TRBJ1-1; D remains unclear. CDR3 length equals 13 residues. CDR1 and CDR2 from the germline V gene are GTSNPN and SVGIG (reference sequence). Trimming removed 0 bases at V and 5 bases at J, with 10 bases between. The CDR3 DNA is TGTGCCTGGAGTGTCAACTTTCGGACTGAAGCTTTCTTT. It yields the protein CAWSVNFRTEAFF. Full variable domain (outside the CDR3, taken from reference TRBV30 and TRBJ1-1): SQTIHQWPATLVQPVGSPLSLECTVEGTSNPNLYWYRQAAGRGLQLLFYSVGIGQISSEVPQNLSASRPQDRQFILSSKKLLLSDSGFYLCAWSVNFRTEAFFGQGTRLTVV.

The J gene is TRBJ2-7, the V gene TRBV10-3; 11 bases line up with TRBD1. There are 13 residues in the CDR3. Germline CDR1 and CDR2: ENHRY and SYGVKD. Germline trimming cut 10 bases from V and 7 bases from J; bases unmatched to any gene: 9. In DNA form, the CDR3 reads TGTGCCACCCAACCGGACAGGGGGCATGAGCAGTACTTC. Its protein product is CATQPDRGHEQYF.

V usage is TRBV6-5 and J usage is TRBJ2-3, with 8 positions matching TRBD2. The CDR3 sequence is 15 residues long. Germline CDR1 MNHEY, CDR2 SVGAGI. V trimming: 5 bases; J trimming: 0 bases; junction bases outside the gene matches: 4. CDR3 protein: CASSQSGGSTDTQYF. CDR3 coding DNA: TGTGCCAGCAGTCAGAGCGGGGGTAGCACAGATACGCAGTATTTT.

J is TRBJ2-7 and V is TRBV7-9, with TRBD1 matching over 9 bases. The CDR3 is 14 residues long. V trimming: 6 bases; J trimming: 5 bases; junction bases outside the gene matches: 8. Germline V gives CDR1 SEHNR, CDR2 FQNEAQ (reference sequence). The CDR3 DNA follows: TGTGCCAGCAGTTCGAACAGGGGGCACCACGAGCAGTACTTC. Translation: CASSSNRGHHEQYF.

This clone was counted only a few times. The chain is built from TRBV18 and TRBJ1-1; 10 nucleotides align to TRBD1. The CDR3 contains 14 residues. The V gene end was trimmed by 6 bases and the J gene end by 3 bases; junction bases not matched to a gene: 4. Per the germline V gene, CDR1 is KGHSH and CDR2 is LQKENI. The CDR3 bases are TGTGCCAGCTCCCCGGGACAGGGGTACACTGAAGCTTTCTTT. This sequence encodes CASSPGQGYTEAFF.

The rearrangement links TRBV30 to TRBJ1-1, with D perhaps TRBD1 (5 bases). The germline V and J ends were trimmed by 4 bases and 2 bases, with 17 bases remaining between them. The CDR3 totals 15 residues. CDR1 and CDR2 (germline): GTSNPN, SVGIG (reference sequence). CDR3 protein: CAWIPRARVNTEAFF. CDR3 bases: TGTGCCTGGATCCCGAGAGCCAGGGTTAACACTGAAGCTTTCTTT.

This sequence joins TRBV7-9 and TRBJ2-3; 9 bases agree with TRBD2. Looked up from germline, CDR1 is SEHNR and CDR2 is FQNEAQ (reference sequence). This CDR3 has 16 residues. V shed 6 bases and J 3 bases; nucleotides not matched to a gene: 10. The CDR3 here is CASRHQRTSVTDTQYF. In DNA, the CDR3 is TGTGCCAGCAGACACCAACGGACTAGCGTGACAGATACGCAGTATTTT.

The genes are TRBV29-1 and TRBJ2-5; a weak D match, TRBD2 (5 bases). From germline, CDR1 is SQVTM and CDR2 ANQGSEA. V lost 7 bases and J lost 5, with 14 bases in between. This CDR3 has 12 residues. The CDR3 bases are TGCAGCGGGGCCGGGGATGGGGAGACCCAGTACTTC. Amino acid sequence: CSGAGDGETQYF. Supplemented by reference TRBV29-1 and TRBJ2-5, the full variable domain reads SAVISQKPSRDICQRGTSLTIQCQVDSQVTMMFWYRQQPGQSLTLIATANQGSEATYESGFVIDKFPISRPNLTFSTLTVSNMSPEDSSIYLCSGAGDGETQYFGPGTRLLVL.

The chain combines TRBV18 with TRBJ1-2; D is ambiguous. Looked up from germline, CDR1 is KGHSH and CDR2 is LQKENI. V was clipped by 4 bases and J by 0 bases, with 6 bases between them. The CDR3 is 13 residues long. The CDR3 sequence: CASSQLTNYGYTF. The CDR3 bases are TGTGCCAGCTCACAACTCACTAACTATGGCTACACCTTC.

This chain joins TRBV4-3 and TRBJ1-5; TRBD1 is a possible D gene (5 bases). Germline V gives CDR1 LGHNA, CDR2 YSLEER. With 3 bases removed from V and 4 bases from J, the gap between germline ends came to 10 bases. There are 14 residues in the CDR3. The CDR3 loop reads CASSHYQGNQPQHF. As DNA, the CDR3 is TGCGCCAGCAGCCACTACCAGGGAAATCAGCCCCAGCATTTT.

The chain links TRBV7-2 to TRBJ2-5, with D tentatively TRBD2 (5 bases). This CDR3 is built from 16 residues. Germline V gene data show CDR1 as SGHTA and CDR2 as FQGNSA. The V and J ends lost 4 bases and 5 bases respectively, with 20 bases between them. The CDR3 bases are TGTGCCAGCAGCTCGCAATCCGGGGTCCTGGGGGAGACCCAGTACTTC. This encodes CASSSQSGVLGETQYF.

This clone showed up just a few times. The chain combines TRBV6-5 with TRBJ2-2; D is unclear. V lost 7 bases, J lost 7 bases, and 10 bases lay in between. Germline V gives CDR1 MNHEY, CDR2 SVGAGI. The CDR3 has 12 residues. In nucleotides, the CDR3 is TGTGCCAGCATAGATGAGAGCGGGGAGCTGTTTTTT. This sequence encodes CASIDESGELFF.

V gene TRBV7-2 combines with J gene TRBJ1-3; tentative D call: TRBD1 (5 bases). The CDR3 runs 15 residues. V was clipped by 4 bases and J by 0 bases, with 10 bases between them. Germline V gene data show CDR1 as SGHTA and CDR2 as FQGNSA. CDR3 in amino acids: CASSSTAYSGNTIYF. The DNA for the CDR3 is TGTGCCAGCAGCTCGACAGCGTACTCTGGAAACACCATATATTTT.

There are a few counts of this clone. This sequence joins TRBV6-6 and TRBJ2-1; 8 bases agree with TRBD2. V shed 10 bases and J 0 bases; nucleotides not matched to a gene: 5. This CDR3 region has 14 residues. Germline lookup yields CDR1 MNHNY and CDR2 SVGAGI (reference sequence). CDR3 sequence reads: CATAGTSSYNEQFF. In DNA, the CDR3 is TGTGCCACCGCCGGGACTAGCTCCTACAATGAGCAGTTCTTC.

The sample holds a few counts of this clone. The chain links TRBV29-1 to TRBJ1-1, with 9 bases that match TRBD1. Germline V CDR1 and CDR2: SQVTM, ANQGSEA. The J segment lost 1 base and the V segment lost 6 bases, leaving 3 bases of the junction unmatched. The CDR3 consists of 13 residues. CDR3 amino acids: CSVWTGENTEAFF. The CDR3 DNA reads as TGCAGCGTCTGGACAGGGGAGAACACTGAAGCTTTCTTT.

This clone was detected a few times. This chain joins TRBV7-3 and TRBJ2-1; tentatively, D is TRBD2 (5 bases). Deletions cut 4 bases from V and 4 bases from J, with 17 bases between. Germline values: CDR1 SGHTA, CDR2 FQGTGA. This CDR3 contains 16 residues. CDR3 in DNA: TGTGCCAGCAGCTCTCAGAGGGCCGGGTTATACAATGAGCAGTTCTTC. Protein: CASSSQRAGLYNEQFF.

This clone was detected a few times. The rearrangement joins TRBV5-8 to TRBJ1-5, with TRBD1 identical over 10 bases. With V trimmed by 3 bases and J by 1 base, 1 base remained unmatched. The CDR3 extends over 15 amino acids. Germline CDR1 reads SGHTS; CDR2 reads YDEGEE. The CDR3: CASSWDRGSNQPQHF. The CDR3 region has the DNA TGTGCCAGCAGCTGGGACAGGGGAAGCAATCAGCCCCAGCATTTT.

The rearrangement joins TRBV14 to TRBJ1-2; no clear D gene. V lost 1 base and J lost 8, with 17 bases in between. Germline V gene data show CDR1 as SGHDN and CDR2 as FVKESK. There are 15 residues in the CDR3. The CDR3 region has the DNA TGTGCCAGCAGCCAAGGGGCGCAGAGCCTCCGGGGCTACACCTTC. It specifies CASSQGAQSLRGYTF.

This clone was detected only a few times. The chain uses TRBV27 and TRBJ1-6, with D perhaps TRBD1 (6 bases). CDR1 MNHEY and CDR2 SMNVEV come from the germline V gene (reference sequence). The CDR3 consists of 15 residues. Trimming shortened V by 5 bases and J by 10 bases, and 18 bases separated the two germline ends. The CDR3 loop reads CASSKRTDFWSPLHF. In nucleotides, the CDR3 is TGTGCCAGCAGTAAACGGACAGACTTTTGGTCACCCCTCCACTTT.

This clone was seen only a few times. This chain connects TRBV18 to TRBJ2-1, with 9 bases fitting TRBD2. V lost 1 base and J lost 5; bases outside the gene matches: 0. This CDR3 comprises 14 residues. The germline V gene encodes CDR1 KGHSH and CDR2 LQKENI. The CDR3 is CASSPLAGDNEQFF. The CDR3 DNA reads TGTGCCAGCTCACCACTAGCGGGAGACAATGAGCAGTTCTTC.

V and J are TRBV5-1 and TRBJ2-1; D possibly corresponds to TRBD2 (6 bases). CDR3 size: 12 residues. Trimming took off 4 bases at V and 9 bases at J, with 11 bases between the two ends. CDR1 is SGHRS and CDR2 is YFSETQ in the germline V gene. As DNA, the CDR3 is TGCGCCAGCAGCACGGAGGGTGCTGAGCAGTTCTTC. This translates into CASSTEGAEQFF.

This clone appeared a few times. The V call is TRBV28, the J call TRBJ2-7; tentative D call: TRBD1 (6 bases). Germline CDR1 is MDHEN and CDR2 is SYDVKM. V dropped 8 bases and J dropped 3 bases, with 8 bases sitting between them. The CDR3 has 11 residues. The CDR3 spells CASQGNYEQYF. As DNA, the CDR3 is TGTGCCAGCCAGGGGAACTACGAGCAGTACTTC.